What follows is one TCR beta chain and its context. Participants, 18 to 89 years old, spanned around 25 US areas. Profiled with immunoSEQ multiplex PCR; TCRdb holds only in-frame clones, not every one. The sample records 200,000 to 250,000 clones, around nine tenths being singletons. The record originates from a study of blood T cell repertoires in COVID-19. Study-wide context: COVID-19 samples, acute and convalescent, were from the United States, Italy and Spain.

The source is a woman in her late teens or twenties who had recovered from COVID-19. The source material was PBMCs or T cells enriched from blood (not recorded which).

Written as DNA, the CDR3 is TGTGCCAGCAGTGAAGGCCCGGGCACTGAAGCTTTCTTT. This codes for CASSEGPGTEAFF. The chain has TRBV2 and TRBJ1-1; no firm D call. The ends were cut back, 1 base at V and 4 bases at J, with 7 bases in the middle. The CDR3 consists of 13 residues. Germline V gene data show CDR1 as SNHLY and CDR2 as FYNNEI.